These 29 T cell receptor beta chains were sequenced from one sample in a study of identical twins. TCRdb reanalysed the 5' RACE reads using MiXCR and keeps one entry per CDR3 protein. The sample contains around 480,000 distinct CDR3 sequences, roughly an eighth of which appear only once. Separately, the same data were catalogued under a study of yellow fever vaccine responses in identical twins.

Sequencing was performed on CD4+ T cells sorted from blood. These receptors originate from a woman aged 18 to 35 in good health.

This clonotype was seen many times. V is TRBV3-1 and J is TRBJ2-1, with 7 positions matching TRBD2. The V segment lost 1 base and the J segment 2 bases; nucleotides outside the gene matches: 2. The length of the CDR3 is 15 residues. CDR1 and CDR2 (germline): LGHDT, YNNKEL (reference sequence). CDR3 nucleotides: TGTGCCAGCAGCCAAGGTCTAGCGGCCTACAATGAGCAGTTCTTC. Its protein product is CASSQGLAAYNEQFF.

The chain links TRBV20-1 to TRBJ2-3; TRBD2 agrees at 8 bases. The germline V gene has CDR1 DFQATT and CDR2 SNEGSKA (reference sequence). The CDR3 sequence is 14 residues long. The V segment lost 6 bases and the J segment 2 bases; nucleotides outside the gene matches: 7. The CDR3 reads CSAPTSGYTDTQYF. The CDR3 bases are TGCAGTGCGCCTACTAGCGGATACACAGATACGCAGTATTTT.

The V call is TRBV28, the J call TRBJ1-1; D gene uncertain. Trimming stripped 3 bases from V and 8 bases from J, with 10 bases between. Germline-derived CDR1 and CDR2 are MDHEN and SYDVKM. The CDR3 has 12 residues. DNA of the CDR3: TGTGCCAGCAGTTTCCCCGGCAGGGAAGCTTTCTTT. Translation: CASSFPGREAFF.

The chain has TRBV7-3 and TRBJ2-5, with TRBD1 matching 11 bases. This CDR3 has 15 residues. V dropped 5 bases and J dropped 2; count of bases not matched to a gene: 4. CDR1 and CDR2 (germline): SGHTA, FQGTGA. The CDR3 loop reads CASSPGQGAQETQYF. The CDR3 DNA reads as TGTGCCAGCAGCCCAGGACAGGGGGCACAAGAGACCCAGTACTTC.

This clonotype has a count of ten or more. The chain combines TRBV5-1 with TRBJ2-2; weak D call: TRBD2 (5 bases). CDR3 length: 15 amino acids. The germline V gene has CDR1 SGHRS and CDR2 YFSETQ. Trimming took off 2 bases at V and 1 base at J, with 9 bases between the two ends. The CDR3 region is CASSLRSGNTGELFF. The CDR3 DNA reads TGCGCCAGCAGCTTAAGAAGCGGGAACACCGGGGAGCTGTTTTTT.

This clonotype came up many times. V is TRBV6-1 and J is TRBJ2-7, with 9 bases fitting TRBD1. In germline, CDR1 is MNHNS, CDR2 SASEGT. This CDR3 spans 16 amino acids. The junction had 15 bases not matched to a gene; V was cut back by 7 bases and J by 5 bases. The CDR3 spells CASKAIGDRVANEQYF. The CDR3 DNA reads as TGTGCCAGCAAAGCAATTGGGGACAGGGTCGCCAACGAGCAGTACTTC.

This chain joins TRBV5-1 and TRBJ2-3; D not certain. The CDR3 runs to 13 residues. CDR1 and CDR2 (germline): SGHRS, YFSETQ. The V gene lost 5 bases and the J gene lost 1 base, with 8 bases spanning the gap. The CDR3 region has the DNA TGCGCCAGCAGTTCGGAGCGCACAGATACGCAGTATTTT. It encodes CASSSERTDTQYF.

The chain employs TRBV14 and TRBJ2-7, with a weak D call TRBD2 (5 bases). Germline-derived CDR1 and CDR2 are SGHDN and FVKESK. The CDR3 loop spans 12 amino acids. Trimming shortened V by 5 bases and J by 5 bases, and 10 bases separated the two germline ends. CDR3 in DNA: TGTGCCAGCAGCAGTGGGGAGCACGAGCAGTACTTC. This codes for CASSSGEHEQYF.

The V gene is TRBV7-2, the J gene TRBJ2-2, with a weak D call TRBD2 (6 bases). The V gene's germline CDR1 is SGHTA and CDR2 FQGNSA. The V gene lost 3 bases and the J gene lost 1 base, with 9 bases spanning the gap. The CDR3 has 15 amino acids. This chain's CDR3 is CASSFSAGNTGELFF. The CDR3, as DNA: TGTGCCAGCAGCTTTTCAGCGGGGAACACCGGGGAGCTGTTTTTT.

This clonotype was found a few times. The chain recombines TRBV4-2 with TRBJ2-1; a weak D match, TRBD2 (7 bases). The germline gives CDR1 LGHNA, CDR2 YNFKEQ. V shed 4 bases and J shed 10 bases, with 20 bases lying between them. There are 15 residues in the CDR3. CDR3 sequence: CASSRERGGLGEQFF. For the CDR3, the DNA is TGTGCCAGCAGCCGAGAGAGGGGGGGCCTGGGGGAGCAGTTCTTC.

This chain links TRBV3-1 with TRBJ2-3; D could derive from TRBD1 or TRBD2 (5 bases each). Trimming left V 0 bases short and J 0 bases short, with 19 bases between. There are 19 residues in the CDR3. Germline CDR1 LGHDT, CDR2 YNNKEL (reference sequence). The CDR3 sequence: CASSQDFGAGRPSTDTQYF. CDR3 DNA: TGTGCCAGCAGCCAAGATTTCGGGGCAGGCCGACCTAGCACAGATACGCAGTATTTT.

This clonotype was counted between two and nine times. The gene calls are TRBV20-1 and TRBJ2-1; 11 bases are a match to TRBD2. Germline V lookup: CDR1 DFQATT, CDR2 SNEGSKA (reference sequence). The length of the CDR3 is 15 residues. The V and J ends lost 0 bases and 4 bases, in that order; junction bases with no gene match: 2. The CDR3 sequence: CSARDGTSGYNEQFF. The CDR3 bases are TGCAGTGCTAGAGATGGGACTAGCGGATACAATGAGCAGTTCTTC.

The V call is TRBV20-1, the J call TRBJ2-3, with 8 bases that match TRBD1. The CDR3 extends over 13 amino acids. V was pared by 6 bases and J by 2 bases, with 4 bases of the junction left unmatched. CDR1 and CDR2 (germline): DFQATT, SNEGSKA (reference sequence). The CDR3 loop reads CSARQGTTDTQYF. DNA of the CDR3: TGCAGTGCCCGACAGGGGACCACAGATACGCAGTATTTT.

At least ten counts were recorded for this clonotype. CDR3 nucleotides: TGTGCCAGCAGTTTCGGGTTTAGGGGCTCTGGAAACACCATATATTTT. This gives the protein CASSFGFRGSGNTIYF. This chain connects TRBV12-3 or TRBV12-4 to TRBJ1-3; possible D gene TRBD1, 5 bases. The CDR3 runs to 16 residues. Trimming pared 3 bases from V and 0 bases from J, leaving 12 bases between.

This chain uses TRBV18 with TRBJ2-7; 9 bases are a match to TRBD1. The J segment lost 2 bases and the V segment lost 5 bases, leaving 7 bases of the junction unmatched. CDR3 length equals 15 residues. Germline CDR1 reads KGHSH; CDR2 reads LQKENI. In nucleotides, the CDR3 is TGTGCCAGCTCAACTGCGGGACAGGGACCCTACGAGCAGTACTTC. Its translation: CASSTAGQGPYEQYF.

This clonotype was counted between two and nine times. V usage is TRBV20-1 and J usage is TRBJ2-1; 14 bases map to TRBD2. The germline CDR1 and CDR2 sequences are DFQATT and SNEGSKA (reference sequence). The V and J ends lost 5 bases and 4 bases, in that order; junction bases with no gene match: 10. The CDR3 contains 17 residues. The CDR3 bases are TGCAGTGCTCCGACTAGCGGGGGGGTATACCTATACAATGAGCAGTTCTTC. Protein: CSAPTSGGVYLYNEQFF.

This clonotype has just a few counts. The CDR3 region is CASSLAFSASYNEQFF. Here the CDR3 DNA reads TGCGCCAGCAGCTTGGCCTTTTCGGCCTCCTACAATGAGCAGTTCTTC. The rearrangement joins TRBV5-1 to TRBJ2-1, with D unresolved. Germline CDR1 is SGHRS and CDR2 is YFSETQ. This CDR3 has 16 residues. Trimming shortened V by 0 bases and J by 0 bases, and 10 bases separated the two germline ends. Variable domain in full (rest from reference TRBV5-1 and TRBJ2-1): KAGVTQTPRYLIKTRGQQVTLSCSPISGHRSVSWYQQTPGQGLQFLFEYFSETQRNKGNFPGRFSGRQFSNSRSEMNVSTLELGDSALYLCASSLAFSASYNEQFFGPGTRLTVL.

There are many counts of this clonotype. CDR3 in DNA: TGTGCCAGCAGGCCGACAGGGCTTTCCGGGGAGCTGTTTTTT. Its protein is CASRPTGLSGELFF. The rearrangement uses TRBV12-3 or TRBV12-4 and TRBJ2-2; 7 bases are shared with TRBD1. Losses at the gene ends were 6 bases for V and 6 bases for J; bases not matched to a gene: 7. The CDR3 has 14 residues.

J is TRBJ1-5 and V is TRBV5-5; D not resolved. Germline V gene sequence: CDR1 SGHKS, CDR2 YYEKEE (reference sequence). CDR3 length: 17 residues. Trimming cost V 4 bases and J 1 base, with 18 bases left between them. The CDR3 DNA sequence: TGTGCCAGCAGCGACATCCTACGGAGAGGCAGCAATCAGCCCCAGCATTTT. This sequence encodes CASSDILRRGSNQPQHF.

This clonotype was seen ten or more times. The V call is TRBV5-6, the J call TRBJ2-6; 7 bases align to TRBD2. V dropped 4 bases and J dropped 0; count of bases not matched to a gene: 10. The CDR3 spans 18 residues. Germline loops: CDR1 SGHDT, CDR2 YYEEEE. In DNA, the CDR3 is TGTGCCAGCAGCCCGGACGGGGGGATCCTCTCTGGGGCCAACGTCCTGACTTTC. This translates into CASSPDGGILSGANVLTF.

The gene calls are TRBV5-1 and TRBJ2-1; 10 nucleotides agree with TRBD1. J gave up 10 bases and V 4 bases, and 11 bases lay outside the gene matches. Germline lookup yields CDR1 SGHRS and CDR2 YFSETQ. The CDR3 spans 15 residues. This chain's CDR3 is CASSPRGQGSLEQFF. CDR3 in DNA: TGCGCCAGCAGCCCGCGGGGACAGGGGAGTCTAGAGCAGTTCTTC. The complete variable domain, with remaining parts taken from reference TRBV5-1 and TRBJ2-1, reads KAGVTQTPRYLIKTRGQQVTLSCSPISGHRSVSWYQQTPGQGLQFLFEYFSETQRNKGNFPGRFSGRQFSNSRSEMNVSTLELGDSALYLCASSPRGQGSLEQFFGPGTRLTVL.

This clonotype was detected a few times. V is TRBV5-1 and J is TRBJ2-7, with TRBD1 matching 10 bases. CDR3 length equals 15 residues. Germline CDR1 is SGHRS and CDR2 is YFSETQ. V lost 4 bases, J lost 0 bases, and 4 bases stayed unmatched. The CDR3 DNA sequence: TGCGCCAGCAGCCCGACAGGGGGCTACTCCTACGAGCAGTACTTC. Its protein is CASSPTGGYSYEQYF. Based on the CDR3 plus reference TRBV5-1 and TRBJ2-7, the full variable domain is KAGVTQTPRYLIKTRGQQVTLSCSPISGHRSVSWYQQTPGQGLQFLFEYFSETQRNKGNFPGRFSGRQFSNSRSEMNVSTLELGDSALYLCASSPTGGYSYEQYFGPGTRLTVT.

The V and J genes are TRBV7-2 and TRBJ2-1, with D tentatively TRBD1 (6 bases). CDR3 length: 13 residues. Per germline, CDR1 SGHTA and CDR2 FQGNSA. V shed 0 bases and J shed 13 bases, with 13 bases lying between them. The CDR3 protein is CASSLAGPGVQFF. CDR3 in DNA: TGTGCCAGCAGCTTAGCAGGCCCAGGGGTTCAGTTCTTC. Combining the CDR3 with reference TRBV7-2 and TRBJ2-1 gives the whole variable domain GAGVSQSPSNKVTEKGKDVELRCDPISGHTALYWYRQSLGQGLEFLIYFQGNSAPDKSGLPSDRFSAERTGGSVSTLTIQRTQQEDSAVYLCASSLAGPGVQFFGPGTRLTVL.

This clonotype was recorded a few times. The chain recombines TRBV6-1 with TRBJ2-5, with 10 bases aligning to TRBD2. V gave up 8 bases and J gave up 1 base; unmatched junction bases: 7. This CDR3 spans 15 amino acids. The V gene's germline CDR1 is MNHNS and CDR2 SASEGT. The CDR3 protein is CASQTSGAIQETQYF. The CDR3 DNA reads TGTGCCAGCCAAACTAGCGGGGCAATCCAAGAGACCCAGTACTTC.

The rearrangement links TRBV5-1 to TRBJ2-7; TRBD1 is a possible D gene (5 bases). Germline loops: CDR1 SGHRS, CDR2 YFSETQ. The CDR3 extends over 14 amino acids. V was trimmed by 5 bases and J by 7 bases, leaving 19 bases between them. CDR3 bases: TGCGCCAGCAGTTGGGTAGCCGGATCAGGGGAGCAGTACTTC. Its protein is CASSWVAGSGEQYF.

This rearrangement joins TRBV29-1 to TRBJ2-5; 9 bases match TRBD2. Looked up from germline, CDR1 is SQVTM and CDR2 is ANQGSEA. The length of the CDR3 is 18 residues. V shed 5 bases, J shed 1 base, and the junction held 17 bases outside the gene matches. The CDR3 nucleotides read TGCAGCGTTAGGGGGGGGCTAGCGGGACCCCGACGCCAAGAGACCCAGTACTTC. Translated, it gives CSVRGGLAGPRRQETQYF.

The rearrangement links TRBV5-1 to TRBJ1-2; no clear D. V was cut by 0 bases and J by 6 bases, with 12 bases left in between. CDR3 length: 14 residues. Germline V CDR1 and CDR2: SGHRS, YFSETQ. CDR3 nucleotide sequence: TGCGCCAGCAGCTTGGATCTTCCTTTGGATGGCTACACCTTC. This translates into CASSLDLPLDGYTF.

This clonotype occurred a few times. V is TRBV5-1 and J is TRBJ2-2; TRBD1 or TRBD2 may be the D gene (6 bases each). Per germline, CDR1 SGHRS and CDR2 YFSETQ. Trimming shortened V by 4 bases and J by 6 bases, and 16 bases separated the two germline ends. The CDR3 totals 15 residues. The CDR3 nucleotides read TGCGCCAGCAGCCATGACAGGAGGGCAGCCGGGGAGCTGTTTTTT. Translated, it gives CASSHDRRAAGELFF.

The chain joins TRBV5-1 to TRBJ2-7; D uncertain. Germline values: CDR1 SGHRS, CDR2 YFSETQ. The ends were cut back, 4 bases at V and 3 bases at J, with 14 bases in the middle. The CDR3 has 14 residues. The CDR3 nucleotides read TGCGCCAGCAGCCACAAAAATGCCGACTACGAGCAGTACTTC. This gives the protein CASSHKNADYEQYF.